This is a list of T cell receptor beta chains from one sample in a study of T cells in Graves' hyperthyroidism and ophthalmopathy. Via MiXCR, TCRdb re-called the multiplex PCR reads, giving one row per CDR3 protein. Here the sample spans a few hundred thousand distinct CDR3 sequences, about an eighth being singletons. The source material was blood. Receptors originate from a woman in her late teens or twenties with Graves' hyperthyroidism. Both conserved end residues are part of each CDR3. The D gene is left open where the match is weak. The size field is filled for only some rows; it gives once, few, many or a size class.

d_call: TRBD2
j_call: TRBJ2-1
v_call: TRBV12-3/TRBV12-4
clone_size: many
cdr3_nt: TGTGCCAGCAGCCCGTTAGCGGGGGGTCTAAGCGAGCAGTTCTTC
cdr3_aa: CASSPLAGGLSEQFF

d_call: -
j_call: TRBJ1-4
v_call: TRBV9
clone_size: many
cdr3_nt: TGTGCCAGCAGCGGCCCGGCGGAGGAAAAACTGTTTTTT
cdr3_aa: CASSGPAEEKLFF

d_call: -
j_call: TRBJ1-1
v_call: TRBV20-1
clone_size: -
cdr3_nt: TGCAGTGCTAGAGCGGGTTCTACGAACACTGAAGCTTTCTTT
cdr3_aa: CSARAGSTNTEAFF

d_call: -
j_call: TRBJ1-1
v_call: TRBV10-3
clone_size: -
cdr3_nt: TGTGCCATCAGTGAGTCGGGGAAAGATGAAGCTTTCTTT
cdr3_aa: CAISESGKDEAFF

d_call: TRBD2
j_call: TRBJ2-1
v_call: TRBV12-3/TRBV12-4
clone_size: many
cdr3_nt: TGTGCCAGCAGGGCAGGACTAGCGGGATTCTACAATGAGCAGTTCTTC
cdr3_aa: CASRAGLAGFYNEQFF

d_call: -
j_call: TRBJ2-2
v_call: TRBV7-9
clone_size: many
cdr3_nt: TGTGCCAGCAGCCTTAGCGGAAACACCGGGGAGCTGTTTTTT
cdr3_aa: CASSLSGNTGELFF

d_call: -
j_call: TRBJ2-7
v_call: TRBV20-1
clone_size: few
cdr3_nt: TGCAGTGCCGTAGATGGCCAGGACTACGAGCAGTACTTC
cdr3_aa: CSAVDGQDYEQYF

d_call: -
j_call: TRBJ2-3
v_call: TRBV12-3/TRBV12-4
clone_size: many
cdr3_nt: TGTGCCAGCAGTCTGTATACGCAGTATTTT
cdr3_aa: CASSLYTQYF

d_call: -
j_call: TRBJ1-5
v_call: TRBV12-3/TRBV12-4
clone_size: many
cdr3_nt: TGTGCCAGCAGTCGATTACAGGGCTTACAGCCCCAGCATTTT
cdr3_aa: CASSRLQGLQPQHF

d_call: TRBD1
j_call: TRBJ1-4
v_call: TRBV20-1
clone_size: -
cdr3_nt: TGCAGTGCTACCCCCGGGACAGGGCTTGAAAAACTGTTTTTT
cdr3_aa: CSATPGTGLEKLFF